The 10 T cell receptor beta chains reported below all come from one sample, sequenced in a study of cytomegalovirus exposure and HLA in healthy donors. With 60 Vbeta and 13 Jbeta primers, the PCR was carried out. The repertoire was sequenced with immunoSEQ multiplex PCR; TCRdb's copy has only in-frame clones and lacks some. The sample records about 150,000 clones, roughly 90% being singletons. Sequences were obtained from PBMCs. These receptors originate from a woman under 30 in good health and CMV-seronegative.

The chain couples TRBV7-2 to TRBJ2-5, with TRBD2 identical over 9 bases. This CDR3 has 16 residues. The germline V gene has CDR1 SGHTA and CDR2 FQGNSA. V lost 0 bases to trimming and J lost 5 bases; unmatched junction nucleotides: 7. The CDR3 here is CASSLAVTSGDETQYF. Written as DNA, the CDR3 is TGTGCCAGCAGCTTAGCGGTGACTAGCGGCGACGAGACCCAGTACTTC. Using reference TRBV7-2 and TRBJ2-5 for the parts outside the CDR3, the full variable domain is GAGVSQSPSNKVTEKGKDVELRCDPISGHTALYWYRQSLGQGLEFLIYFQGNSAPDKSGLPSDRFSAERTGGSVSTLTIQRTQQEDSAVYLCASSLAVTSGDETQYFGPGTRLLVL.

This chain joins TRBV28 and TRBJ2-7; 8 bases agree with TRBD2. The CDR3 runs to 15 residues. The germline V gene has CDR1 MDHEN and CDR2 SYDVKM. V was pared by 7 bases and J by 0 bases, with 8 bases of the junction left unmatched. CDR3 amino acids: CASTLAGGTSYEQYF. The DNA of the CDR3 is TGTGCCAGCACCCTCGCGGGAGGAACCTCCTACGAGCAGTACTTC.

The chain uses TRBV7-2 and TRBJ2-1, with a possible D match to TRBD1 (5 bases). The CDR3 has 11 amino acids. V gave up 5 bases and J gave up 9 bases, with 8 bases separating them. CDR1 SGHTA and CDR2 FQGNSA come from the germline V gene. CDR3 sequence: CASSGAVEQFF. The CDR3 coding sequence is TGTGCCAGCAGCGGGGCGGTTGAGCAGTTCTTC.

This clone was found once. The chain is built from TRBV4-1 and TRBJ2-1; 11 bases are a match to TRBD2. J lost 6 bases, V lost 0 bases, and 4 bases had no gene match. Germline assignment: CDR1 MGHRA and CDR2 YSYEKL. This CDR3 spans 16 amino acids. CDR3 DNA: TGCGCCAGCAGCCAAGATTCTCTAGCGGGAGGCAATGAGCAGTTCTTC. It specifies CASSQDSLAGGNEQFF.

The chain carries TRBV9 and TRBJ2-1; possibly TRBD2 for D (6 bases). The ends were cut back, 2 bases at V and 3 bases at J, with 12 bases in the middle. The CDR3 contains 15 residues. Germline V gene sequence: CDR1 SGDLS, CDR2 YYNGEE. The DNA of the CDR3 is TGTGCCAGCAGCGTCCGGGACTTGGGCTACAATGAGCAGTTCTTC. Protein sequence: CASSVRDLGYNEQFF.

The V gene is TRBV18, the J gene TRBJ2-1, with a weak D call TRBD1 (6 bases). Trimming removed 2 bases at V and 7 bases at J, with 15 bases between. The CDR3 consists of 15 residues. The germline CDR1 and CDR2 sequences are KGHSH and LQKENI. Here the CDR3 reads CASSPVAGESNEQFF. The CDR3, as DNA: TGTGCCAGCTCACCAGTCGCAGGGGAATCGAATGAGCAGTTCTTC.

The chain joins TRBV5-1 to TRBJ1-1; 8 bases are shared with TRBD1. Germline V gene sequence: CDR1 SGHRS, CDR2 YFSETQ. V was pared by 3 bases and J by 3 bases, with 10 bases of the junction left unmatched. This CDR3 has 16 amino acids. CDR3 in amino acids: CASSSGQGARHTEAFF. Written as DNA, the CDR3 is TGCGCCAGCAGCTCCGGCCAGGGGGCTCGGCACACTGAAGCTTTCTTT.

CDR3 region: CASSSQGPYEQYF. CDR3 nucleotide sequence: TGTGCCAGCAGTTCGCAGGGGCCCTACGAGCAGTACTTC. V is TRBV6-6 and J is TRBJ2-7; possible D gene TRBD1, 6 bases. CDR1 MNHNY and CDR2 SVGAGI come from the germline V gene (reference sequence). The CDR3 totals 13 residues. V was clipped by 4 bases and J by 2 bases, with 9 bases between them.

The CDR3 sequence: CASSLVGQSTGELFF. The DNA of the CDR3 is TGTGCCAGCAGCTTAGTGGGACAGAGCACCGGGGAGCTGTTTTTT. This chain uses TRBV7-3 with TRBJ2-2; 7 bases agree with TRBD1. The V gene's germline CDR1 is SGHTA and CDR2 FQGTGA. The junction had 4 bases not matched to a gene; V was cut back by 2 bases and J by 4 bases. The CDR3 is 15 amino acids.

V usage is TRBV20-1 and J usage is TRBJ2-3; TRBD2 might be the D (5 bases). Germline assignment: CDR1 DFQATT and CDR2 SNEGSKA (reference sequence). This CDR3 has 11 residues. The germline V and J ends were trimmed by 6 bases and 6 bases, with 10 bases remaining between them. CDR3 in amino acids: CSAPRRDTQYF. The CDR3 DNA reads as TGCAGTGCGCCAAGGAGGGATACGCAGTATTTT.